One T cell receptor (beta chain) is described in this entry. The target antigen is unknown. The germline CDR1 and CDR2 sequences are MGHDK and SYGVNS. CDR3 length equals 15 residues. V dropped 5 bases and J dropped 2; count of bases not matched to a gene: 7. Sequenced by immunoSEQ multiplex PCR; TCRdb stores in-frame clones only, minus some. The sample yields roughly 180,000 clones, over 65% seen once. This specimen comes from a study of cytomegalovirus exposure and HLA in healthy donors. Study at large: The 120 or so validation repertoires used the same platform as the approximately 620 first-cohort repertoires (as reported by a later analysis). Overall study findings and caveats: TCR clusters originating in the first cohort tended to co-occur in the 100 to 150 validation repertoires, according to a later analysis. There were some public TCRs occurring in many donors, but most TCR sequences were rare. The study designated 150 or so TCR beta chains cytomegalovirus-associated.

The chain has TRBV25-1 and TRBJ2-5, with 8 bases identical to TRBD1. The sequencing input was PBMCs. The receptor's source is a man younger than 35 in good health and CMV-seropositive. The CDR3 here is CASSPTTGGQETQYF. The CDR3 region has the DNA TGTGCCAGCAGTCCTACTACAGGGGGGCAAGAGACCCAGTACTTC.